Described below is a single T cell receptor beta chain sequence and its context. This sample stems from a study of CD8 T cells in Susac syndrome. The CDR3 runs to 14 residues. CDR1 is MGHDK, CDR2 SYGVNS, per germline. V lost 8 bases and J lost 5, with 16 bases in between. After extraction with the RNeasy kit, roughly 0.5 to 1 ug of the RNA was reverse transcribed using random hexamers. Using its own MiXCR run on the immunoSEQ multiplex PCR reads, TCRdb lists one record per CDR3 protein. The sample lists fewer than 350,000 distinct CDR3 sequences, around 92% occurring once. It was negative isolation that provided the CD8+ and CD4+ T cells, whereas TEMRA cells were enriched by FACS.

This sequence was found in a human donor with multiple sclerosis. The sequenced material came from CD4+ T cells from PBMCs. The chain couples TRBV25-1 to TRBJ1-5; unclear D gene. The CDR3 loop reads CASSPGLEDQPQHF. The CDR3 DNA reads TGTGCCAGCTCCCCGGGGTTGGAGGATCAGCCCCAGCATTTT.